These T cell receptor beta chains were read from a single sample in a study of blood T cell repertoires in COVID-19. Profiling relied on immunoSEQ multiplex PCR, and the TCRdb table lists in-frame clones only, not all of them. The table has fewer than 200,000 clones, about 72% seen once. The sequenced material came from PBMCs or T cells enriched from blood (not recorded which). The receptors shown here come from a woman between 45 and 65 years old who had recovered from COVID-19. The CDR3 runs from the conserved cysteine through the conserved F or W. A D gene is named only where the DNA matches it firmly. Some rows have no size entry. The others give once, few or many, or a class for an expanded clone.

NA,once,16,TRBJ2-3,TRBV15,CATSRGTEGGTDTQYF,TGTGCCACCAGCAGAGGGACAGAGGGGGGCACAGATACGCAGTATTTT
NA,NA,13,TRBJ1-6,TRBV19,CASSDSYNSPLHF,TGTGCCAGTTCAGACAGTTATAATTCACCCCTCCACTTT
TRBD1,NA,16,TRBJ2-3,TRBV5-4,CASSSARDRVTDTQYF,TGTGCCAGCAGCTCGGCCCGGGACAGGGTTACAGATACGCAGTATTTT
TRBD1,NA,16,TRBJ2-3,TRBV7-3,CASSFAGTGGTDTQYF,TGTGCCAGCAGCTTCGCCGGGACAGGGGGCACAGATACGCAGTATTTT
TRBD1,NA,15,TRBJ1-2,TRBV6-5,CASSYTRGTQSSYTF,TGTGCCAGCAGTTACACCAGGGGGACCCAGTCCTCCTACACCTTC
NA,NA,14,TRBJ1-2,TRBV7-8,CASSLERPEDGYTF,TGTGCCAGCAGCTTAGAGAGGCCCGAGGATGGCTACACCTTC
NA,NA,13,TRBJ2-3,TRBV28,CASTATRVNTQYF,TGTGCCAGCACCGCTACCAGGGTTAATACGCAGTATTTT
NA,NA,15,TRBJ1-2,TRBV7-2,CASSLMEGGHYGYTF,TGTGCCAGCAGCTTAATGGAAGGGGGACACTATGGCTACACCTTC
NA,few,13,TRBJ1-2,TRBV28,CASSLAWRGGYTF,TGTGCCAGCAGTTTGGCATGGAGGGGTGGCTACACCTTC
NA,NA,13,TRBJ1-2,TRBV12-3/TRBV12-4,CASSTRETSGYTF,TGTGCCAGCTCGACCCGGGAGACCTCGGGCTACACCTTC
NA,NA,15,TRBJ1-5,TRBV3-1/TRBV3-2,CASSLRGQYNQPQHF,TGTGCCAGCAGCCTTCGAGGACAGTACAATCAGCCCCAGCATTTT
NA,NA,13,TRBJ2-1,TRBV28,CASSSVPGNEQFF,TGTGCCAGCAGTTCAGTCCCGGGGAATGAGCAGTTCTTC
NA,NA,15,TRBJ1-5,TRBV7-9,CASSPGVGSNQPQHF,TGTGCCAGCAGCCCCGGGGTTGGGAGCAATCAGCCCCAGCATTTT
TRBD1,NA,16,TRBJ1-3,TRBV18,CASSPWGTAQGNTIYF,TGTGCCAGCTCACCATGGGGGACAGCTCAAGGGAACACCATATATTTT
TRBD2,NA,15,TRBJ2-7,TRBV2,CASRLLAGGTGEQYF,TGTGCCAGCAGGCTACTAGCGGGAGGGACTGGGGAGCAGTACTTC
NA,NA,16,TRBJ1-4,TRBV7-6,CASSRGPQGMGEKLFF,TGTGCCAGCAGCCGTGGGCCTCAGGGGATGGGCGAAAAACTGTTTTTT
NA,NA,13,TRBJ2-7,TRBV24-1,CATSDSVGYEQYF,TGTGCCACCAGTGACAGCGTGGGCTACGAGCAGTACTTC
NA,NA,13,TRBJ2-7,TRBV6-5,CASRALQRGEQYF,TGTGCCAGCCGGGCCCTACAACGGGGCGAGCAGTACTTC
TRBD1,NA,16,TRBJ2-5,TRBV7-2,CASSLKIGTGQETQYF,TGTGCCAGCAGCCTAAAAATCGGGACAGGACAAGAGACCCAGTACTTC
NA,NA,11,TRBJ2-2,TRBV5-1,CASSGEGVLFF,TGCGCCAGCAGCGGTGAAGGAGTGCTGTTTTTT
TRBD1,once,16,TRBJ1-4,TRBV6-5,CASSYSGGPGLEKLFF,TGTGCCAGCAGTTACTCAGGGGGCCCTGGTTTGGAAAAACTGTTTTTT
NA,NA,14,TRBJ2-7,TRBV28,CASSAERVGYEQYF,TGTGCCAGCAGTGCGGAGCGGGTAGGGTACGAGCAGTACTTC
TRBD2,NA,12,TRBJ2-7,TRBV20-1,CSASGTSADQYF,TGCAGTGCTAGTGGGACTAGCGCGGACCAGTACTTC
TRBD1,NA,13,TRBJ1-2,TRBV3-1/TRBV3-2,CASSQSTGTGYTF,TGTGCCAGCAGCCAGTCGACAGGGACTGGCTACACCTTC
NA,NA,16,TRBJ2-1,TRBV7-5,CVRSIASGRALYEQFF,TGTGTCAGAAGCATAGCGAGCGGGAGGGCCTTATATGAGCAGTTCTTC
TRBD2,once,18,TRBJ2-2,TRBV3-1/TRBV3-2,CASTKEGTSGSGTGELFF,TGTGCCAGCACCAAAGAGGGGACTAGCGGGAGTGGGACCGGGGAGCTGTTTTTT
NA,NA,15,TRBJ2-3,TRBV6-5,CASRAYYRESDTQYF,TGTGCCAGCAGGGCTTACTACAGGGAAAGCGATACGCAGTATTTT
NA,NA,15,TRBJ1-4,TRBV6-6,CASSSVDRASEKLFF,TGTGCCAGCAGCTCCGTCGACAGAGCCTCAGAAAAACTGTTTTTT
NA,NA,12,TRBJ1-2,TRBV24-1,CATSQYRDGYTF,TGTGCCACCAGTCAATACAGGGATGGCTACACCTTC
NA,NA,15,TRBJ1-1,TRBV18,CASSPVREGGTEAFF,TGTGCCAGCTCACCGGTTAGGGAAGGAGGCACTGAAGCTTTCTTT
NA,NA,15,TRBJ2-6,TRBV5-1,CASSSGDSGANVLTF,TGCGCCAGCAGCTCCGGTGACTCTGGGGCCAACGTCCTGACTTTC
TRBD1,NA,14,TRBJ1-5,TRBV19,CASAGTGVNQPQHF,TGTGCCAGTGCCGGGACAGGAGTCAATCAGCCCCAGCATTTT
TRBD2,NA,13,TRBJ2-1,TRBV10-3,CAITSGSNNEQFF,TGTGCCATCACTAGCGGGAGTAACAATGAGCAGTTCTTC
TRBD2,NA,14,TRBJ2-1,TRBV2,CASRGGLAGNEQFF,TGTGCCAGCAGGGGGGGACTAGCGGGCAATGAGCAGTTCTTC
TRBD1,NA,14,TRBJ2-3,TRBV7-9,CASSSGQGGNTQYF,TGTGCCAGCAGCTCGGGACAGGGGGGGAATACGCAGTATTTT
TRBD1,NA,15,TRBJ2-7,TRBV28,CASSLWTGGSYEQYF,TGTGCCAGCAGTTTATGGACAGGGGGGAGCTACGAGCAGTACTTC
NA,NA,13,TRBJ1-5,TRBV27,CASKSNSNQPQHF,TGTGCCAGCAAGTCTAATAGCAATCAGCCCCAGCATTTT
NA,few,13,TRBJ1-1,TRBV19,CASMGRLNTEAFF,TGTGCCAGTATGGGCCGATTGAACACTGAAGCTTTCTTT
TRBD2,NA,15,TRBJ2-3,TRBV5-1,CASSGTSGSTDTQYF,TGCGCCAGCTCCGGGACTAGCGGGAGCACAGATACGCAGTATTTT
TRBD2,NA,16,TRBJ2-1,TRBV7-3,CASSGMGLAGVNEQFF,TGTGCCAGCAGCGGGATGGGACTAGCGGGAGTAAATGAGCAGTTCTTC
NA,NA,15,TRBJ2-7,TRBV14,CASSQLGLSSYEQYF,TGTGCCAGCAGCCAATTAGGACTTAGCTCCTACGAGCAGTACTTC
TRBD2,NA,17,TRBJ2-2,TRBV10-3,CAISAGGLVSNTGELFF,TGTGCCATCAGTGCCGGGGGACTAGTCTCGAACACCGGGGAGCTGTTTTTT
NA,few,14,TRBJ1-2,TRBV6-1,CASSYRGSNSGYTF,TGTGCCAGCAGCTATAGGGGTTCAAATAGCGGCTACACCTTC
TRBD1,once,13,TRBJ1-2,TRBV7-8,CASSASGQLRSTF,TGTGCCAGCTCCGCCTCGGGACAGCTACGAAGCACCTTC
TRBD2,NA,12,TRBJ2-7,TRBV6-5,CASSLAGGEQYF,TGTGCCAGCAGTTTAGCGGGGGGGGAGCAGTACTTC
NA,NA,13,TRBJ1-4,TRBV18,CASSPGQNEKLFF,TGTGCCAGCTCACCCGGACAGAATGAAAAACTGTTTTTT
TRBD1,NA,11,TRBJ1-1,TRBV20-1,CSAGDRGQAFF,TGCAGTGCTGGCGACAGGGGGCAAGCTTTCTTT
TRBD1,NA,14,TRBJ1-2,TRBV10-3,CATRTGTGVRGYTF,TGTGCCACCCGAACCGGGACAGGGGTCCGAGGCTACACCTTC
TRBD1,NA,15,TRBJ1-2,TRBV19,CASSPADRTNYGYTF,TGTGCCAGTAGCCCTGCGGACAGGACTAACTATGGCTACACCTTC
NA,NA,15,TRBJ1-3,TRBV4-3,CASSQRGKAGNTIYF,TGCGCCAGCAGCCAAAGGGGGAAAGCTGGAAACACCATATATTTT
TRBD2,NA,13,TRBJ2-1,TRBV11-2,CASSLGTSERQFF,TGTGCCAGCAGCTTAGGTACTAGCGAAAGGCAGTTCTTC
NA,NA,16,TRBJ1-3,TRBV13,CASSLQGRGGLNTIYF,TGTGCCAGCAGCCTTCAAGGGCGGGGTGGATTAAACACCATATATTTT
TRBD1,NA,17,TRBJ1-1,TRBV6-4,CASSEKTGAYCLTEAFF,TGTGCCAGCAGTGAAAAGACAGGGGCATATTGTTTGACTGAAGCTTTCTTT
TRBD1,NA,16,TRBJ2-7,TRBV28,CASSSPSGTGAQEQYF,TGTGCCAGCAGCTCCCCCTCTGGGACAGGGGCTCAGGAGCAGTACTTC
NA,NA,15,TRBJ1-4,TRBV21-1,CASSRAGGSCEKLFF,TGTGCCAGCAGCCGGGCAGGGGGCTCTTGCGAAAAACTGTTTTTT
TRBD2,once,13,TRBJ2-1,TRBV24-1,CATAPRGANEQFF,TGTGCCACGGCCCCGCGGGGGGCAAATGAGCAGTTCTTC
NA,NA,13,TRBJ1-1,TRBV29-1,CSFCWGGNTEAFF,TGCAGCTTCTGCTGGGGAGGGAACACTGAAGCTTTCTTT
TRBD2,few,13,TRBJ2-3,TRBV29-1,CSVDGLAQDTQYF,TGCAGCGTCGACGGACTAGCCCAAGATACGCAGTATTTT
TRBD2,NA,15,TRBJ2-1,TRBV28,CASSLIAGGSNEQFF,TGTGCCAGCAGTTTAATAGCGGGAGGTAGCAATGAGCAGTTCTTC
NA,few,15,TRBJ2-2,TRBV28,CASSAVSGSTGELFF,TGTGCCAGCTCGGCGGTCTCGGGGAGTACCGGGGAGCTGTTTTTT